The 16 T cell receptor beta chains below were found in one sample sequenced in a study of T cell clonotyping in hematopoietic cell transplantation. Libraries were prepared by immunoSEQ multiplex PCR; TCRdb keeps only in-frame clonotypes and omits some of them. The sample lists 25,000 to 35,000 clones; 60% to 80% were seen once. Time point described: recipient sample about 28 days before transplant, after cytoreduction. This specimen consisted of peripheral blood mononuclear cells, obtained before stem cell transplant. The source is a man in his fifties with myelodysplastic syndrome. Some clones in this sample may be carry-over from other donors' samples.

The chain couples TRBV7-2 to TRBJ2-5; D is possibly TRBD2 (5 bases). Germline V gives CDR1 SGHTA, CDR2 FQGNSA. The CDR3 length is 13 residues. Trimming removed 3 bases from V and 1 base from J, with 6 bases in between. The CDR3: CASSFAGQETQYF. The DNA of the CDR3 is TGTGCCAGCAGCTTTGCGGGCCAAGAGACCCAGTACTTC.

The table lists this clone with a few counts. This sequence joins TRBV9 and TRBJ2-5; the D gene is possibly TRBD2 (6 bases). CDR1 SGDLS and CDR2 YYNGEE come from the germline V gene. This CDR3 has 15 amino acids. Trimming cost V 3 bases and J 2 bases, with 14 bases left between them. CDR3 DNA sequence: TGTGCCAGCAGCGCCCCGGGGACTCCTCAAGAGACCCAGTACTTC. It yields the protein CASSAPGTPQETQYF.

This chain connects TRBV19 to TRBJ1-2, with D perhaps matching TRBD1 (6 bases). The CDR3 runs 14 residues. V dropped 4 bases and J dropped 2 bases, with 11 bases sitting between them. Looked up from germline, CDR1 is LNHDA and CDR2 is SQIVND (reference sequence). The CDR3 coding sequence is TGTGCCAGTAGTACCGGACAGCCGAACTATGGCTACACCTTC. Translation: CASSTGQPNYGYTF.

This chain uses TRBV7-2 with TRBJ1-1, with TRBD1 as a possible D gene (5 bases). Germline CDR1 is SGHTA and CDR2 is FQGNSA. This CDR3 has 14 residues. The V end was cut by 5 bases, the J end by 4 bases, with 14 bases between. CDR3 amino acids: CASSQGQSSTEAFF. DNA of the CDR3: TGTGCCAGCAGCCAAGGACAATCTTCCACTGAAGCTTTCTTT.

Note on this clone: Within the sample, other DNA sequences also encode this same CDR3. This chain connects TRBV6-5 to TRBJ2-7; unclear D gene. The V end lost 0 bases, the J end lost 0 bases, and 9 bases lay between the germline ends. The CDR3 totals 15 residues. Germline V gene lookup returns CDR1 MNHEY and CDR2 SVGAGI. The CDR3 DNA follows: TGTGCCAGCAGTTACTCGAATTTGGGCTCCTACGAGCAGTACTTC. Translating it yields CASSYSNLGSYEQYF.

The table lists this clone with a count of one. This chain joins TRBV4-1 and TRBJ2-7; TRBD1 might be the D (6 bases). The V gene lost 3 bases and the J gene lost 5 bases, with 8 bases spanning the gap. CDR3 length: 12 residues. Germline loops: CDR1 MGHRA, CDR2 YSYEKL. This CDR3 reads CASSQSGDEQYF. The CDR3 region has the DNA TGCGCCAGCAGCCAGTCAGGGGACGAGCAGTACTTC.

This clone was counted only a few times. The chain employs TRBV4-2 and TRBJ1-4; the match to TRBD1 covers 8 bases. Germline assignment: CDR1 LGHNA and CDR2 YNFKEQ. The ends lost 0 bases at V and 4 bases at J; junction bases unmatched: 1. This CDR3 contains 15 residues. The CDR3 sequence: CASSQEDRVNEKLFF. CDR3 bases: TGTGCCAGCAGCCAAGAGGACAGGGTTAATGAAAAACTGTTTTTT.

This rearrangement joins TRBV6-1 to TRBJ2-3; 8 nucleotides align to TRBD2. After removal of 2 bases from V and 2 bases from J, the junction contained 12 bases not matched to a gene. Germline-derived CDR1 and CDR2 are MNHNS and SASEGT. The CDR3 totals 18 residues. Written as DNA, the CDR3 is TGTGCCAGCAGTGAACTCATCATAGCGGGAAGGGACACAGATACGCAGTATTTT. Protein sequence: CASSELIIAGRDTDTQYF.

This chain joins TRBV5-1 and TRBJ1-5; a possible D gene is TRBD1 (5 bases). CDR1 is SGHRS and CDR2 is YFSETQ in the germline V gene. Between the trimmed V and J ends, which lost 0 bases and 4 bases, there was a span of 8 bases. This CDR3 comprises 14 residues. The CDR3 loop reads CASSLGGTNQPQHF. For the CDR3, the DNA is TGCGCCAGCAGCTTGGGGGGGACTAATCAGCCCCAGCATTTT.

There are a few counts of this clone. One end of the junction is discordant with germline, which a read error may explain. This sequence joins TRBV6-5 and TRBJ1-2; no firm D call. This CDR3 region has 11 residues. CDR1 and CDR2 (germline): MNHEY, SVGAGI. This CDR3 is CASVGPYGYTF. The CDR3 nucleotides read TGCGCCAGTGTTGGTCCCTATGGCTACACCTTC.

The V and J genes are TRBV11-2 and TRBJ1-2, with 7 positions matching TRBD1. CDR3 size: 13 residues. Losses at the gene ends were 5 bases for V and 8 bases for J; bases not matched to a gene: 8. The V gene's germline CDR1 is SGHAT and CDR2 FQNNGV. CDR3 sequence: CASSIGRGSGYTF. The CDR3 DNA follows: TGTGCCAGCAGCATTGGCAGGGGGAGCGGCTACACCTTC.

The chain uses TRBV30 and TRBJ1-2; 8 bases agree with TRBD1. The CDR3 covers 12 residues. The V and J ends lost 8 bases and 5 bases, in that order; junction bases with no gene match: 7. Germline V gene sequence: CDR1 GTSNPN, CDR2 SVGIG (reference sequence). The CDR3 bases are TGTGCCGCGGACAGGGAAGTTTATGGCTACACCTTC. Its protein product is CAADREVYGYTF.

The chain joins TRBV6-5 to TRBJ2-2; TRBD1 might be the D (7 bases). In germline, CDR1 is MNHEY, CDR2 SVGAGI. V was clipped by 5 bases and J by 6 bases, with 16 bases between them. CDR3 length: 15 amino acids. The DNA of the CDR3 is TGTGCCAGCAGTGGGGGGACAGATTTTTCCGGGGAGCTGTTTTTT. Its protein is CASSGGTDFSGELFF.

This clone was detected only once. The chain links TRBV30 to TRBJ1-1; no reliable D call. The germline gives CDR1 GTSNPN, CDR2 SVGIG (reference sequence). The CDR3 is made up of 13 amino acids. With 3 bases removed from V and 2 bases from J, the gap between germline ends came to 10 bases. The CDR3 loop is CAWRIRSNTEAFF. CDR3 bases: TGTGCCTGGAGAATTCGATCTAACACTGAAGCTTTCTTT.

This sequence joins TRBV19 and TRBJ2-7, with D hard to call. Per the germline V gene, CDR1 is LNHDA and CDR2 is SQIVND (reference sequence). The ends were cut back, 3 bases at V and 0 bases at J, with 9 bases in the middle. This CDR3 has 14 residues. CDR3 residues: CASSMHHLSYEQYF. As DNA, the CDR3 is TGTGCCAGTAGTATGCACCACCTCTCCTACGAGCAGTACTTC.

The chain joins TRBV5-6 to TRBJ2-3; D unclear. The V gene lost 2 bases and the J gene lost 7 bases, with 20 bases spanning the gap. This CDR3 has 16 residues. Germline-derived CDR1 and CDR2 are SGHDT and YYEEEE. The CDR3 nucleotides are TGTGCCAGCAGCTTCGGGTTGAGACCTACCGATAATACGCAGTATTTT. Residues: CASSFGLRPTDNTQYF.